This T cell receptor beta chain was profiled in a study of blood T cell repertoires in COVID-19 (TCRdb year 2020). For context, the study as a whole: Samples covering the acute and convalescent phases of COVID-19 were provided by collaborators in the United States, Italy and Spain. The prospective study material was composed of cDNA or gDNA derived from T cells, B-cell-depleted T cells, or PBMCs. The dataset comprised deeply sampled blood TCRbeta repertoires from subjects exposed to, actively infected with, or recovered from COVID-19. The repertoires were made available in a free public database intended to serve as a resource for research on the immune response to SARS-CoV-2. Samples came from the ongoing ImmuneRACE study (first 160 participants) plus 1,254 subjects from 6 global collaborators. Nearly every sample came with metadata listing a de-identified subject ID, COVID-19 status, age in years and sex. Where available, HLA class I and class II types were taken from metadata supplied by the sample provider and were not determined by assay-based typing. Overall study outcomes, separate from this receptor: The amount of clinical and demographic metadata varied by source and participant and was provided uncurated.

In regard to this clone: Its antigen remains unidentified. There are no base qualities to consult, and no much larger clone falls within one base.

Participants in the prospective study were enrolled through a virtual design, were aged roughly 18 to 100 years, and lived in about two dozen United States geographic areas. In the prospective study, participants were assigned to cohorts based on the clinical history participants reported in a screening survey and a study questionnaire. Exposed participants had been in contact, within 2 weeks of entering the study, with a person who had a PCR-confirmed or clinician-diagnosed case of COVID-19. Each participant in the prospective study had whole blood, serum and a nasopharyngeal or oropharyngeal swab collected by mobile phlebotomists. Additional blood draws and questionnaires over an approximately two-month period could optionally be provided by prospective study participants. Prospective study blood samples were shipped either frozen or at room temperature before DNA extraction. For CDR1 and CDR2, the germline V gene lists SGDLS and YYNGEE. Trimming removed 1 base from V and 4 bases from J, leaving 8 bases between the germline ends. The CDR3 runs 14 residues from the cysteine to the phenylalanine. The sequence is cut down to CDR3 DNA, 42 bases in frame from base 1.

The immunoSEQ Assay, a bias-controlled multiplex PCR, was used to amplify TCRbeta CDR3 regions from genomic DNA. The authors' pipeline ran thus. Within the assay, amplification of reference gene primers was used to estimate how many nucleated cells each sample contained. Sequence reads were collapsed and filtered to measure the absolute abundance of every unique TCRbeta CDR3 rearrangement. For each sample, productive Simpson clonality was calculated as the square root of Simpson's diversity index across productive rearrangements. TCRdb's version of the immuneACCESS table is confined to in-frame rearrangements and falls short of the full clone set. An unresolved V gene accounts for under half of the shortfall where checked; the remainder is of unknown origin. D and trimming come from the DNA, and the V and J calls and clone size come from that table. A total of over 200,000 clones appear in this sample, around 90% of them only once. Clones ranked in the top ten supply less than 15% of the sample.

The sequence links TRBV9 to TRBJ2-2; the D gene remains uncertain. The specimen was PBMCs or T cells enriched from blood (not recorded which). The clonotype originates from a man aged 25 to 40 who had been exposed to COVID-19. The CDR3 has the sequence CASSVSEVTGELFF. The DNA sequence is as follows: TGTGCCAGCAGCGTATCAGAAGTCACCGGGGAGCTGTTTTTT.